The 8 T cell receptor beta chains in this list originate from one sample, sequenced in a study of cytomegalovirus exposure and HLA in healthy donors. The repertoire was sequenced with immunoSEQ multiplex PCR; TCRdb's copy has only in-frame clones and lacks some. Here the sample spans 95,000 to 150,000 clones, under 90% being singletons. Sequenced sample: PBMCs. These receptors came from a young woman in good health and CMV-seronegative.

V and J are TRBV6-5 and TRBJ1-2, with 7 bases that match TRBD1. Germline V lookup: CDR1 MNHEY, CDR2 SVGAGI. Unmatched junction bases numbered 7, after V lost 6 bases and J lost 3 bases. This CDR3 is 14 amino acids long. The CDR3 protein is CASRFHDRDYGYTF. The CDR3 coding sequence is TGTGCCAGCAGATTCCATGACAGGGACTATGGCTACACCTTC.

The chain couples TRBV11-2 to TRBJ1-5, with D uncertain. CDR3 size: 15 residues. Trimming took off 2 bases at V and 2 bases at J, with 10 bases between the two ends. CDR1 SGHAT and CDR2 FQNNGV come from the germline V gene. CDR3 protein: CASSLTGVGNQPQHF. For the CDR3, the DNA is TGTGCCAGCAGCTTAACCGGGGTAGGCAATCAGCCCCAGCATTTT. The complete variable domain, with remaining parts taken from reference TRBV11-2 and TRBJ1-5, reads EAGVAQSPRYKIIEKRQSVAFWCNPISGHATLYWYQQILGQGPKLLIQFQNNGVVDDSQLPKDRFSAERLKGVDSTLKIQPAKLEDSAVYLCASSLTGVGNQPQHFGDGTRLSIL.

The chain recombines TRBV7-2 with TRBJ1-5, with D possibly matching TRBD1 (5 bases). In germline, CDR1 is SGHTA, CDR2 FQGNSA. Deletions cut 3 bases from V and 3 bases from J, with 15 bases between. This CDR3 region has 16 residues. CDR3: CASSLNSNGANQPQHF. The CDR3 bases are TGTGCCAGCAGCTTGAACAGTAATGGGGCCAATCAGCCCCAGCATTTT.

V is TRBV5-1 and J is TRBJ2-3; D is ambiguous. CDR1 is SGHRS, CDR2 YFSETQ, per germline. The CDR3 runs 13 residues. The V gene lost 1 base and the J gene lost 2 bases, with 5 bases spanning the gap. CDR3 nucleotides: TGCGCCAGCAGCTTGTTGGCCACAGATACGCAGTATTTT. This encodes CASSLLATDTQYF.

The chain employs TRBV7-8 and TRBJ2-3, with 11 bases matching TRBD2. Trimming cost V 2 bases and J 1 base; bases outside gene matches: 2. The CDR3 is 16 amino acids. Germline V gene sequence: CDR1 SGHVS, CDR2 FQNEAQ. CDR3 sequence: CASSLTLAGGTDTQYF. The CDR3 nucleotides read TGTGCCAGCAGCTTAACACTAGCGGGGGGCACAGATACGCAGTATTTT.

The chain recombines TRBV4-3 with TRBJ2-7; TRBD1 aligns across 9 bases. The CDR3 is 16 amino acids. V lost 3 bases and J lost 1; bases outside the gene matches: 7. CDR1 is LGHNA, CDR2 YSLEER, per germline. CDR3 DNA: TGCGCCAGCAGCCAGGGGATTGACAGGGGGTCCTACGAGCAGTACTTC. It yields the protein CASSQGIDRGSYEQYF.

This chain links TRBV9 with TRBJ2-1; 10 bases line up with TRBD2. V was pared by 1 base and J by 11 bases, with 3 bases of the junction left unmatched. Germline loops: CDR1 SGDLS, CDR2 YYNGEE. The length of the CDR3 is 13 residues. CDR3 coding DNA: TGTGCCAGCAGCGTACTAGCGGGGGATAAGCAGTTCTTC. Translating it yields CASSVLAGDKQFF.

The CDR3 loop reads CASSQGAVNTEAFF. In nucleotides, the CDR3 is TGTGCCAGCAGCCAAGGGGCCGTGAACACTGAAGCTTTCTTT. The V and J genes are TRBV4-2 and TRBJ1-1; D not resolved. Germline assignment: CDR1 LGHNA and CDR2 YNFKEQ. Trimming pared 1 base from V and 0 bases from J, leaving 6 bases between. This CDR3 has 14 amino acids.